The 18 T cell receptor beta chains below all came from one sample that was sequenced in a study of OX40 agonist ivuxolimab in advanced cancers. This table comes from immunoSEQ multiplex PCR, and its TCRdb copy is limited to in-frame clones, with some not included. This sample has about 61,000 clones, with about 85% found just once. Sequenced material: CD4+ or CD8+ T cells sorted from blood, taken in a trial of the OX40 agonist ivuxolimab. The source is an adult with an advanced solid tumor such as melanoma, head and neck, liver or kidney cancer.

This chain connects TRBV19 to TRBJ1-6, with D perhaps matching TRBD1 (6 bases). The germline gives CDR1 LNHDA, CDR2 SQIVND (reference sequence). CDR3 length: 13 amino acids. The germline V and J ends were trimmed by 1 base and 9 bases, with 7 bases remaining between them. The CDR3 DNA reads TGTGCCAGTAGTATAGGGACAGCTTCACCCCTCCACTTT. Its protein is CASSIGTASPLHF.

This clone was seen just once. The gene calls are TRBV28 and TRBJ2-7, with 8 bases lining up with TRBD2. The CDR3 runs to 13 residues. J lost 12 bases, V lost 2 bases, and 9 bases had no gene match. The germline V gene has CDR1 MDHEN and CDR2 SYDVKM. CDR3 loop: CASSLGSTGGAYF. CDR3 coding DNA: TGTGCCAGCAGTTTAGGGTCCACGGGGGGGGCGTACTTC.

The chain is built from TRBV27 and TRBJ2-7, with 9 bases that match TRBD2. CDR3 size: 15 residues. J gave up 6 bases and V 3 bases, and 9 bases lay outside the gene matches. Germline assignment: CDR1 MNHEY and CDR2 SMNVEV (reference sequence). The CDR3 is CASSFPGTSLTEQYF. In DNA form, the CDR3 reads TGTGCCAGCAGTTTTCCCGGGACTAGCCTTACCGAGCAGTACTTC.

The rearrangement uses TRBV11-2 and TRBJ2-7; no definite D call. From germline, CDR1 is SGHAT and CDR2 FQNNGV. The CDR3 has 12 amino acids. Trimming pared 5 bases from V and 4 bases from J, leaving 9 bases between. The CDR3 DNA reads TGTGCCAGCAGCCTGCCGCGTTACGAGCAGTACTTC. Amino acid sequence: CASSLPRYEQYF.

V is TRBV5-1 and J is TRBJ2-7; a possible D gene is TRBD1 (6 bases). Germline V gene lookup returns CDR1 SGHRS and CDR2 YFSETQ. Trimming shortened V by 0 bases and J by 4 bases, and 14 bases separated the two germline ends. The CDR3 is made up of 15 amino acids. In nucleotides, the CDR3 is TGCGCCAGCAGCTTGGAGGGGACATCCCGTTACGAGCAGTACTTC. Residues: CASSLEGTSRYEQYF. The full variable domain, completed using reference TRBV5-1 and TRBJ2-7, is KAGVTQTPRYLIKTRGQQVTLSCSPISGHRSVSWYQQTPGQGLQFLFEYFSETQRNKGNFPGRFSGRQFSNSRSEMNVSTLELGDSALYLCASSLEGTSRYEQYFGPGTRLTVT.

CDR3 bases: TGTGCCAGTTCCCCGGTAGAACGAATGGGGGAGCAGTACTTC. This gives the protein CASSPVERMGEQYF. This sequence joins TRBV19 and TRBJ2-7; no clear D. V was trimmed by 8 bases and J by 7 bases, leaving 21 bases between them. CDR1 and CDR2 from the germline V gene are LNHDA and SQIVND (reference sequence). The CDR3 totals 14 residues.

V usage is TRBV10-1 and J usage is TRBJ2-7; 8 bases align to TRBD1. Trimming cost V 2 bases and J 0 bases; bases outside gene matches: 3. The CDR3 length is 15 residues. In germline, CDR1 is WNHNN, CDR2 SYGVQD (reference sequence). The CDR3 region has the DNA TGCGCCAGCAGTGAGGGACAGGGCCTCTCCTACGAGCAGTACTTC. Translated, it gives CASSEGQGLSYEQYF.

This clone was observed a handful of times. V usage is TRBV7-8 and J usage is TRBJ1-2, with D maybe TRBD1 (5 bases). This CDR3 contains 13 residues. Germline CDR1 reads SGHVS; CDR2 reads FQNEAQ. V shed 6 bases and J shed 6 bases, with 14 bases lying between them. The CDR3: CASRAQEINGYTF. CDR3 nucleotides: TGTGCCAGCAGGGCACAGGAAATCAATGGCTACACCTTC.

This CDR3 reads CASSLRGRGISSGNTIYF. CDR3 sequence (DNA): TGTGCCAGCAGCTTACGGGGCCGGGGGATTTCCTCTGGAAACACCATATATTTT. The chain couples TRBV13 to TRBJ1-3, with D perhaps TRBD1 (5 bases). This CDR3 spans 18 amino acids. The V end was cut by 2 bases, the J end by 0 bases, with 17 bases between. CDR1 is PRHDT, CDR2 FYEKMQ, per germline (reference sequence). The complete variable domain, with remaining parts taken from reference TRBV13 and TRBJ1-3, reads AAGVIQSPRHLIKEKRETATLKCYPIPRHDTVYWYQQGPGQDPQFLISFYEKMQSDKGSIPDRFSAQQFSDYHSELNMSSLELGDSALYFCASSLRGRGISSGNTIYFGEGSWLTVV.

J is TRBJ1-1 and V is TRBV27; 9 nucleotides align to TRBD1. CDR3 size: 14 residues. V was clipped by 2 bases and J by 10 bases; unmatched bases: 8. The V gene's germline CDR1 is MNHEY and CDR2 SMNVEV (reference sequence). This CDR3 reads CASSLVGQGSPAFF. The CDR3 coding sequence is TGTGCCAGCAGTTTAGTGGGACAGGGTTCTCCAGCTTTCTTT.

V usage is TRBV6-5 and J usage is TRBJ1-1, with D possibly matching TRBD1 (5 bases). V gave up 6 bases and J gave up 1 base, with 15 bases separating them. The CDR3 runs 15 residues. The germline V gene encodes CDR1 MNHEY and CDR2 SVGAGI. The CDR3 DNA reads TGTGCCAGCAGCGGGACCGACCGAAGGAACACTGAAGCTTTCTTT. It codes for CASSGTDRRNTEAFF.

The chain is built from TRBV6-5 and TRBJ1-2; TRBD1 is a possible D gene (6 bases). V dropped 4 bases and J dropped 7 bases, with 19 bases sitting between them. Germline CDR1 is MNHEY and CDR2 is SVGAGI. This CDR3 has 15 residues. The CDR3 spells CASSSHEQGRGGYTF. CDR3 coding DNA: TGTGCCAGCAGTTCGCACGAACAGGGCCGGGGTGGCTACACCTTC.

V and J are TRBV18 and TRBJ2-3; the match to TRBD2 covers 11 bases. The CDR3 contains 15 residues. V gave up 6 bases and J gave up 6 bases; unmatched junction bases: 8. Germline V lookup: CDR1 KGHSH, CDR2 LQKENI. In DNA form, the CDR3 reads TGTGCCAGCTCCGTAGCGGGGGGGCCTTTCGATACGCAGTATTTT. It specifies CASSVAGGPFDTQYF.

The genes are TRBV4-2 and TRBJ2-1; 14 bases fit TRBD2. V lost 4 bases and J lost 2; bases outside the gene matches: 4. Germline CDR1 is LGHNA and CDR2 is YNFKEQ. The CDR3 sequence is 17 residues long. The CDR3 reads CASSLTSGGAPYNEQFF. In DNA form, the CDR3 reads TGTGCCAGCAGCCTGACTAGCGGGGGGGCCCCCTACAATGAGCAGTTCTTC.

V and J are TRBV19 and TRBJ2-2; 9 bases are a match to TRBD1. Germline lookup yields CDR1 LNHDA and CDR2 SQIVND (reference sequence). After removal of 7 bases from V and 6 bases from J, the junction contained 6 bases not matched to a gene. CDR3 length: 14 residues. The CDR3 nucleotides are TGTGCCAGTACGGGACAGGGTGGGGCCGGGGAGCTGTTTTTT. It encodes CASTGQGGAGELFF.

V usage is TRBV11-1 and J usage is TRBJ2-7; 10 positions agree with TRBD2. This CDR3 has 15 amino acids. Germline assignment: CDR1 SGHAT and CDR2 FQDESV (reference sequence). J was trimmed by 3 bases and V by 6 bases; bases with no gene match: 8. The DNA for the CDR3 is TGTGCCAGCAGTGGGTATACTAGCGGGGACTACGAGCAGTACTTC. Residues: CASSGYTSGDYEQYF.

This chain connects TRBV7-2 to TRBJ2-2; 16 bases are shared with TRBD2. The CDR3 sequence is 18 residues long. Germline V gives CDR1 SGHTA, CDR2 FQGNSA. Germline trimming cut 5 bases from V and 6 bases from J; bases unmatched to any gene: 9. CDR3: CASSPGLAGGPRAGELFF. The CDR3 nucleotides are TGTGCCAGCAGCCCGGGACTAGCGGGGGGGCCTCGGGCCGGGGAGCTGTTTTTT.

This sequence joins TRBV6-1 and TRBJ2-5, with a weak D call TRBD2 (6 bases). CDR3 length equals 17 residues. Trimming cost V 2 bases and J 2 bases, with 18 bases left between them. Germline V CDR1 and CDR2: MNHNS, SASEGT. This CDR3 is CASSERRGSGTQETQYF. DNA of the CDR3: TGTGCCAGCAGTGAAAGACGGGGTTCCGGGACTCAAGAGACCCAGTACTTC.